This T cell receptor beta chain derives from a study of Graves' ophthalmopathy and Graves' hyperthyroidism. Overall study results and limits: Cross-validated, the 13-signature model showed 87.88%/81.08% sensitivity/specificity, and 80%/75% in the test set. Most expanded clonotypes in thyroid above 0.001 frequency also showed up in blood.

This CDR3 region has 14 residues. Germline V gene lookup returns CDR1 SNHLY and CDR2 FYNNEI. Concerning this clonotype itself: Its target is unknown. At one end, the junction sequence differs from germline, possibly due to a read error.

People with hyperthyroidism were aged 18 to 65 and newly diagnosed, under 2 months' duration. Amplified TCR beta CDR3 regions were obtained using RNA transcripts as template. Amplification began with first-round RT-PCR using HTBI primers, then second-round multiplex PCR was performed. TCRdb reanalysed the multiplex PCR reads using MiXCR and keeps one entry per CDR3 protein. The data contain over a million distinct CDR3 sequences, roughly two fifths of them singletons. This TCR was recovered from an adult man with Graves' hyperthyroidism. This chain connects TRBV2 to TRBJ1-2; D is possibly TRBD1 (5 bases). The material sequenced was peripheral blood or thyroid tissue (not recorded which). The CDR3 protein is CTSRDTLLGDGYTF. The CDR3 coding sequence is TGTACCAGCAGAGATACCCTCTTAGGGGATGGCTACACCTTC.